The 13 T cell receptor beta chains below come from one sample, sequenced in a study of blood T cell repertoires in COVID-19. The table came from immunoSEQ multiplex PCR; TCRdb's copy has only in-frame clones and leaves some out. The data contain approximately 210,000 clones, approximately 81% of them singletons. Sequencing was done on a sample of peripheral blood. These receptors were collected from a human donor in a cohort sampled during active COVID-19.

The chain joins TRBV24-1 to TRBJ2-1; tentative D call: TRBD1 (6 bases). The CDR3 has 13 amino acids. V dropped 1 base and J dropped 8 bases, with 8 bases sitting between them. Germline V gene sequence: CDR1 KGHDR, CDR2 SFDVKD. CDR3 residues: CATSDFRGDEQFF. As DNA, the CDR3 is TGTGCCACCAGTGATTTCAGGGGTGATGAGCAGTTCTTC.

This chain connects TRBV5-1 to TRBJ1-6, with 10 bases that match TRBD1. The germline CDR1 and CDR2 sequences are SGHRS and YFSETQ. V lost 2 bases, J lost 9 bases, and 8 bases stayed unmatched. The CDR3 loop spans 16 amino acids. CDR3 in DNA: TGCGCCAGCAGCTTAAGTCCGGGACAGGGGTCTTCACCCCTCCACTTT. It encodes CASSLSPGQGSSPLHF.

The V and J genes are TRBV5-4 and TRBJ2-1; TRBD2 aligns across 8 bases. The length of the CDR3 is 16 residues. V dropped 2 bases and J dropped 7; count of bases not matched to a gene: 11. Germline V gene lookup returns CDR1 SGHNT and CDR2 YYREEE (reference sequence). The CDR3 sequence is CASSLAAGEAGNEQFF. The CDR3 coding sequence is TGTGCCAGCAGCTTAGCAGCGGGAGAAGCGGGGAATGAGCAGTTCTTC.

Remarks on this clone: The sample contains more than one DNA sequence encoding this CDR3. The chain is built from TRBV5-1 and TRBJ2-1; D gene ambiguous. Germline CDR1 reads SGHRS; CDR2 reads YFSETQ. V dropped 4 bases and J dropped 6 bases, with 14 bases sitting between them. The CDR3 extends over 14 amino acids. The CDR3 region is CASSTSGRGNEQFF. The DNA of the CDR3 is TGCGCCAGCAGCACGTCTGGCCGCGGCAATGAGCAGTTCTTC.

The V and J genes are TRBV9 and TRBJ2-2, with 7 bases identical to TRBD1. CDR3 length: 13 amino acids. V shed 7 bases, J shed 4 bases, and the junction held 4 bases outside the gene matches. In germline, CDR1 is SGDLS, CDR2 YYNGEE. CDR3 sequence (DNA): TGTGCCAGCCTCAGGGGGAGCACCGGGGAGCTGTTTTTT. It translates to CASLRGSTGELFF.

J is TRBJ1-4 and V is TRBV7-9; D remains ambiguous. Germline CDR1 reads SEHNR; CDR2 reads FQNEAQ (reference sequence). The CDR3 spans 16 residues. Trimming removed 4 bases at V and 0 bases at J, with 12 bases between. The CDR3 sequence: CASSSGRGTTNEKLFF. CDR3 in DNA: TGTGCCAGCAGCTCAGGACGGGGTACAACTAATGAAAAACTGTTTTTT.

Only a few counts were recorded for this clone. The chain links TRBV24-1 to TRBJ2-1, with 9 bases identical to TRBD1. CDR1 and CDR2 from the germline V gene are KGHDR and SFDVKD. V gave up 4 bases and J gave up 4 bases; unmatched junction bases: 4. CDR3 size: 15 residues. The CDR3 here is CATSEIGTGYNEQFF. The CDR3 DNA reads TGTGCCACCAGTGAGATCGGGACAGGGTACAATGAGCAGTTCTTC.

This clone turned up a few times. The J gene is TRBJ1-2, the V gene TRBV20-1; D is unclear. The CDR3 runs to 10 residues. CDR1 and CDR2 from the germline V gene are DFQATT and SNEGSKA (reference sequence). Trimming left V 5 bases short and J 4 bases short, with 5 bases between. CDR3 sequence reads: CSASSYGYTF. The CDR3 DNA follows: TGCAGTGCTTCCAGCTATGGCTACACCTTC.

This clone was found once. The rearrangement joins TRBV12-3 or TRBV12-4 to TRBJ1-2; D gene ambiguous. Trimming left V 4 bases short and J 7 bases short, with 10 bases between. CDR3 size: 12 residues. Written as DNA, the CDR3 is TGTGCCAGCAGTTCTAGGACTGCTGGCTACACCTTC. It encodes CASSSRTAGYTF.

This clone was detected once. The rearrangement uses TRBV5-1 and TRBJ2-5, with TRBD2 matching 10 bases. The J segment lost 2 bases and the V segment lost 5 bases, leaving 3 bases of the junction unmatched. The CDR3 extends over 14 amino acids. Germline V CDR1 and CDR2: SGHRS, YFSETQ. Here the CDR3 reads CASRELAGQETQYF. CDR3 bases: TGCGCCAGCAGGGAACTAGCGGGACAAGAGACCCAGTACTTC.

This chain uses TRBV2 with TRBJ1-2; D gene unclear. Trimming took off 7 bases at V and 8 bases at J, with 20 bases between the two ends. This CDR3 spans 14 amino acids. Germline values: CDR1 SNHLY, CDR2 FYNNEI. CDR3 nucleotide sequence: TGTGCCAGCAACCTCGGAGCCCCACTCGGAGGCTACACCTTC. Its translation: CASNLGAPLGGYTF.

V usage is TRBV7-8 and J usage is TRBJ2-7, with 10 positions matching TRBD1. The CDR3 contains 14 residues. V dropped 6 bases and J dropped 4; count of bases not matched to a gene: 6. In germline, CDR1 is SGHVS, CDR2 FQNEAQ. DNA of the CDR3: TGTGCCAGCAGTTCCGGGACAGGGGCTTACGAGCAGTACGTC. Protein product: CASSSGTGAYEQYV.

V usage is TRBV7-9 and J usage is TRBJ1-3; 8 positions match TRBD1. The CDR3 runs to 15 residues. V lost 5 bases to trimming and J lost 4 bases; unmatched junction nucleotides: 7. Germline V gene data show CDR1 as SEHNR and CDR2 as FQNEAQ (reference sequence). The CDR3 sequence: CASSPTWTGGNTIYF. In DNA, the CDR3 is TGTGCCAGCAGCCCGACGTGGACAGGGGGAAACACCATATATTTT.